The T cell receptor beta chain described here comes from a study of control samples from healthy donors and cancer patients. TCRdb's table, derived via immunoSEQ multiplex PCR, lists solely in-frame clones and lacks some. The sample lists 250,000 to 300,000 clones, around 80% occurring once. Germline CDR1 is SGHNT and CDR2 is YYREEE (reference sequence). The germline V and J ends were trimmed by 1 base and 5 bases, with 16 bases remaining between them. The CDR3 sequence is 15 residues long. This sequence was found in a woman in her sixties with lung cancer. Sequenced: PBMCs. V and J are TRBV5-4 and TRBJ2-7, with D possibly matching TRBD2 (6 bases). The CDR3 nucleotides are TGTGCCAGCAGCTTGCAGGTGGGACTTCGAAACGAGCAGTACTTC. Protein product: CASSLQVGLRNEQYF.